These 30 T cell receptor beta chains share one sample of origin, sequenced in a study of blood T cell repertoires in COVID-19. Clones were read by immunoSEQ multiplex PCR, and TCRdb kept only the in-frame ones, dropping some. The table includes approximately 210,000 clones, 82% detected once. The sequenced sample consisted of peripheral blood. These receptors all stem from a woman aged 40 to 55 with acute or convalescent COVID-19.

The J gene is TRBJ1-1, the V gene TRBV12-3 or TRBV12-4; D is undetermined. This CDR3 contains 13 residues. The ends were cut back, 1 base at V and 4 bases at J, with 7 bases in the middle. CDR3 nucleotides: TGTGCCAGCAGTTTAGGTCTTAGCACTGAAGCTTTCTTT. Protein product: CASSLGLSTEAFF.

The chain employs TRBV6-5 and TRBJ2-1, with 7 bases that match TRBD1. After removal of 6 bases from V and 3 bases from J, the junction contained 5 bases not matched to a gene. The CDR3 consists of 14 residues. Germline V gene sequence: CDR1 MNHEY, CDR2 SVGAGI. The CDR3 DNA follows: TGTGCCAGCAGGGCGACAGGGATCTACAATGAGCAGTTCTTC. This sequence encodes CASRATGIYNEQFF.

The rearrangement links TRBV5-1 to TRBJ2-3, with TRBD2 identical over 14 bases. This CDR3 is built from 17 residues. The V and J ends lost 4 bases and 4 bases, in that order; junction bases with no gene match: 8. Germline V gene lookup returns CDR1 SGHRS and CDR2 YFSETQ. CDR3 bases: TGCGCCAGCAGCCCTGGGACTAGCGGGGGAATTTCAGATACGCAGTATTTT. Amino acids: CASSPGTSGGISDTQYF.

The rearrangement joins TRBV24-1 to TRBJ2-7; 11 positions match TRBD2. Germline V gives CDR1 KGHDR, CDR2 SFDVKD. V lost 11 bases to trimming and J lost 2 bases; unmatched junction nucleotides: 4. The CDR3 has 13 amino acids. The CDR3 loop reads CARLAGGPYEQYF. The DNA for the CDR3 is TGTGCCAGGTTAGCGGGGGGGCCCTACGAGCAGTACTTC.

The CDR3 here is CASSPRVGGGVTDTQYF. As DNA, the CDR3 is TGTGCCAGCTCACCACGAGTCGGCGGGGGGGTCACAGATACGCAGTATTTT. The V call is TRBV18, the J call TRBJ2-3; 9 bases fit TRBD2. V trimming: 1 base; J trimming: 2 bases; junction bases outside the gene matches: 7. This CDR3 comprises 17 residues. Germline CDR1 is KGHSH and CDR2 is LQKENI.

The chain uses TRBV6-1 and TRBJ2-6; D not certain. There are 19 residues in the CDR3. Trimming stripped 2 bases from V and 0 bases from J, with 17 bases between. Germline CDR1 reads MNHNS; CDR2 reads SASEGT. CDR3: CASSENSNSLYSGANVLTF. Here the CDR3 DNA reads TGTGCCAGCAGTGAAAATTCTAACTCCCTTTACTCTGGGGCCAACGTCCTGACTTTC.

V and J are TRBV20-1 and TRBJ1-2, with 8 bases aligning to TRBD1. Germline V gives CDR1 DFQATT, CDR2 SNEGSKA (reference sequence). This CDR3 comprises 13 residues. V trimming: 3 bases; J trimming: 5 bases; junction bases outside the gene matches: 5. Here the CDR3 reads CSASRDRLYGYTF. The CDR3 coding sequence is TGCAGTGCTAGTAGGGACAGGCTATATGGCTACACCTTC.

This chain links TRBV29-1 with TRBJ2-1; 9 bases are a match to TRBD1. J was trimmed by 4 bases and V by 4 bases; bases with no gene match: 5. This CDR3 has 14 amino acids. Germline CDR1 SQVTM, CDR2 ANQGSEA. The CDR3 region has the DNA TGCAGCGTTGGGTACAGGGGGCTGTACAATGAGCAGTTCTTC. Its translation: CSVGYRGLYNEQFF.

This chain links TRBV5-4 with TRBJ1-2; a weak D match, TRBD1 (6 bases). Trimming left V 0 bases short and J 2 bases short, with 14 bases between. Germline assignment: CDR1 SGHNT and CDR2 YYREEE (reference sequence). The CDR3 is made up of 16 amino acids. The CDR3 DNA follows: TGTGCCAGCAGCTTGGCCGCAGGGGCCGTAAACTATGGCTACACCTTC. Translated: CASSLAAGAVNYGYTF.

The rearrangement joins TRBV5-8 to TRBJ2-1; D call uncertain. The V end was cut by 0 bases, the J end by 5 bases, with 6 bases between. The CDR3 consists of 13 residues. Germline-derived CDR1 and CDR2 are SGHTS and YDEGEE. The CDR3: CASSLGPDNEQFF. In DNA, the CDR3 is TGTGCCAGCAGCTTGGGGCCCGACAATGAGCAGTTCTTC.

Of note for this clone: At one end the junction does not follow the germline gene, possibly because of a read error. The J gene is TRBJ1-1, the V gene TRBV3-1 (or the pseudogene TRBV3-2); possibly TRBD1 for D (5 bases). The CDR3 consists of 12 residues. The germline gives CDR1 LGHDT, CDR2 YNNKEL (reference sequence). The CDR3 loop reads CASSQGAAEAFF. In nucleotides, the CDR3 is TGTGCCAGCAGTCAAGGGGCCGCTGAAGCTTTCTTT.

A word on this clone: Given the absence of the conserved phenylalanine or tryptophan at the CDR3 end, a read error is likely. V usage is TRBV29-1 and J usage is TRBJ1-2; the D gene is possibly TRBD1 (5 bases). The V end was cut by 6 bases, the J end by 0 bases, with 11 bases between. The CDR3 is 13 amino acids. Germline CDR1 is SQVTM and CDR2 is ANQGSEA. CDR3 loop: CSVSGHSNYGYTS. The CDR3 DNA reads TGCAGCGTATCAGGGCACTCTAACTATGGCTACACCTCC.

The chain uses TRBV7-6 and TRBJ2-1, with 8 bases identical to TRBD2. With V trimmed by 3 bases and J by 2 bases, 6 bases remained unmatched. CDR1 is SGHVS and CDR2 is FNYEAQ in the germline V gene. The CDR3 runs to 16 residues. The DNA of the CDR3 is TGTGCCAGCAGCTTTCCCCCGGGACTAGCCTACAATGAGCAGTTCTTC. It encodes CASSFPPGLAYNEQFF.

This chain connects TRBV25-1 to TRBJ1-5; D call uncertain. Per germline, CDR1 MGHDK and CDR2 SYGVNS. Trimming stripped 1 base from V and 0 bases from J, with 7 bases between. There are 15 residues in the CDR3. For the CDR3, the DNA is TGTGCCAGCAGTGAATCTAAGCCTAGCAATCAGCCCCAGCATTTT. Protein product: CASSESKPSNQPQHF.

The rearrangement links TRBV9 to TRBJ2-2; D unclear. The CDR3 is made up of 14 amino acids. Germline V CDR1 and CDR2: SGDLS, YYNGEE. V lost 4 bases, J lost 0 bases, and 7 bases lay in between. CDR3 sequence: CASSSLPNTGELFF. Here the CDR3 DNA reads TGTGCCAGCAGCTCGCTACCGAACACCGGGGAGCTGTTTTTT.

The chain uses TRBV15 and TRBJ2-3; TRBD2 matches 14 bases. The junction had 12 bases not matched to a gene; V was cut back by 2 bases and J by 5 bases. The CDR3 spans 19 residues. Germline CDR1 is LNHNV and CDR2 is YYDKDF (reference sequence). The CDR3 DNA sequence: TGTGCCACCAGCAGATTCAGGGGGACTAGCGGGAGAGGGGGAGATACGCAGTATTTT. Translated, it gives CATSRFRGTSGRGGDTQYF.

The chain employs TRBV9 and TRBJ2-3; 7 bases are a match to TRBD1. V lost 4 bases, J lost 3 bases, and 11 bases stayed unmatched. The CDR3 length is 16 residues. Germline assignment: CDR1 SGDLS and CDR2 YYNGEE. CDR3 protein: CASSPRGDRVTDTQYF. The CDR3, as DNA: TGTGCCAGCAGCCCCCGGGGCGACAGGGTGACAGATACGCAGTATTTT.

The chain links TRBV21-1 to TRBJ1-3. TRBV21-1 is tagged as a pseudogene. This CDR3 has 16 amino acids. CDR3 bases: TGTGCCAGCACCCCCCCGTTTGCCAACCAGCGAGGCACCATATATTTT. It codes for CASTPPFANQRGTIYF.

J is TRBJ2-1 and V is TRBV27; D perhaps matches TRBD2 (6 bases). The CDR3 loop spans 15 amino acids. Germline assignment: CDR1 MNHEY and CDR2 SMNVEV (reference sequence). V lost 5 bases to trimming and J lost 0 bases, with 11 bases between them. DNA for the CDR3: TGTGCCAGCAGTCTAGCGTATAGCTCCTACAATGAGCAGTTCTTC. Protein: CASSLAYSSYNEQFF.

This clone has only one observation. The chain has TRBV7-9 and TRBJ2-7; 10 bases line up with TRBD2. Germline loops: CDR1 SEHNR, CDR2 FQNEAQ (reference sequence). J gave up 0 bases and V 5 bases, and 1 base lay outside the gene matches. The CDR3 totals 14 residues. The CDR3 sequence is CASSPSGSSYEQYF. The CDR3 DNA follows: TGTGCCAGCAGCCCTAGCGGGAGCTCCTACGAGCAGTACTTC.

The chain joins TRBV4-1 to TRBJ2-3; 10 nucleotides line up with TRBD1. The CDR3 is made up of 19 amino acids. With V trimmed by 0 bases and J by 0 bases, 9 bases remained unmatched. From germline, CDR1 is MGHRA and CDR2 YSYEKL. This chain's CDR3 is CASSQDWRQGAPSTDTQYF. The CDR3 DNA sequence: TGCGCCAGCAGCCAAGATTGGAGACAGGGGGCGCCAAGCACAGATACGCAGTATTTT.

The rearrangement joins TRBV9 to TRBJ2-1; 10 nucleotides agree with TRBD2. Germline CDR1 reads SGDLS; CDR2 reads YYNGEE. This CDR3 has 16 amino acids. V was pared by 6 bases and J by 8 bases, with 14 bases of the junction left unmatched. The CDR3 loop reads CASTKESSGRGDEQFF. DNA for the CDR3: TGTGCCAGCACAAAGGAGTCTAGCGGGAGAGGGGATGAGCAGTTCTTC.

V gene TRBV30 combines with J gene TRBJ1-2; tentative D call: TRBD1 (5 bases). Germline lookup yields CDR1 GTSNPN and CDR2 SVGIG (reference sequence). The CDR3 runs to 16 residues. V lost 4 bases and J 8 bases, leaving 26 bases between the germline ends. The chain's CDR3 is CAWTRVGERGLRGYTF. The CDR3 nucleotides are TGTGCCTGGACCCGTGTGGGGGAGCGGGGTTTGAGAGGCTACACCTTC.

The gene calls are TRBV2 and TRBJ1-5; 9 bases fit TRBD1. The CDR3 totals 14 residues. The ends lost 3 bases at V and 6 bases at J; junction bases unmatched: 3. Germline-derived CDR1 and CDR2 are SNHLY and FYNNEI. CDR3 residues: CASSEGDRAQPQHF. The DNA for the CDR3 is TGTGCCAGCAGTGAGGGGGACAGGGCTCAGCCCCAGCATTTT.

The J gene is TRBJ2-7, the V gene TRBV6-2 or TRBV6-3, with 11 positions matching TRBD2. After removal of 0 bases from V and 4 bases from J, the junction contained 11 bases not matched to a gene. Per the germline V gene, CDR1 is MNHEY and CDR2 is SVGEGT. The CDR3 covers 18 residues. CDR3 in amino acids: CASSYSPSGRPGRYEQYF. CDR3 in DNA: TGTGCCAGCAGTTACTCGCCTAGCGGGAGGCCCGGTAGGTACGAGCAGTACTTC.

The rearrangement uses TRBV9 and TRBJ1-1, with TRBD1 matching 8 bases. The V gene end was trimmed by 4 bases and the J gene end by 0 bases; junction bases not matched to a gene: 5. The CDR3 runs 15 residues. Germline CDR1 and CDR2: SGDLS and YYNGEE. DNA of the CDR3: TGTGCCAGCAGCACGAGGACAGGGCTGAACACTGAAGCTTTCTTT. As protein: CASSTRTGLNTEAFF.

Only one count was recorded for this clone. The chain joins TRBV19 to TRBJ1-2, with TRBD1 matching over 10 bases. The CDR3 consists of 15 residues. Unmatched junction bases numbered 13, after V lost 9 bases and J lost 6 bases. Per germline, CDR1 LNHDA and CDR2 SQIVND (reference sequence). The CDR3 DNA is TGTGCCAGCACCGTGACAGGGGGCGGGATGGATGGCTACACCTTC. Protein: CASTVTGGGMDGYTF.

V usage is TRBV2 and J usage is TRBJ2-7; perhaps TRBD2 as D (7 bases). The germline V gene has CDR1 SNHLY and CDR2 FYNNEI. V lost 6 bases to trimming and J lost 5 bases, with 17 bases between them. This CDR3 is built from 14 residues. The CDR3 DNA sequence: TGTGCCAGCAGCCAACTAGGGGGGGTTGACGAGCAGTACTTC. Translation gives CASSQLGGVDEQYF. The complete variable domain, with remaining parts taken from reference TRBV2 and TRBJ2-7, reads EPEVTQTPSHQVTQMGQEVILRCVPISNHLYFYWYRQILGQKVEFLVSFYNNEISEKSEIFDDQFSVERPDGSNFTLKIRSTKLEDSAMYFCASSQLGGVDEQYFGPGTRLTVT.

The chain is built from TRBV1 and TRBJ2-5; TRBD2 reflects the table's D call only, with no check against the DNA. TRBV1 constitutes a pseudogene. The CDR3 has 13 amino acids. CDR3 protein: CTSSQEGRETQYF. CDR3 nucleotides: TGCACCAGCAGCCAGGAGGGGCGGGAGACCCAGTACTTC.

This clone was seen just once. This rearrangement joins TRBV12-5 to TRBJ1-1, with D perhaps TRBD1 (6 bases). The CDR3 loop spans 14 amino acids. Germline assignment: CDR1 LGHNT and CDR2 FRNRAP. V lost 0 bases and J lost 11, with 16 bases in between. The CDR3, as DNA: TGTGCTAGTGGTTTGGTAAACAGGGAAGAAGTCGCTTTCTTT. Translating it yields CASGLVNREEVAFF.